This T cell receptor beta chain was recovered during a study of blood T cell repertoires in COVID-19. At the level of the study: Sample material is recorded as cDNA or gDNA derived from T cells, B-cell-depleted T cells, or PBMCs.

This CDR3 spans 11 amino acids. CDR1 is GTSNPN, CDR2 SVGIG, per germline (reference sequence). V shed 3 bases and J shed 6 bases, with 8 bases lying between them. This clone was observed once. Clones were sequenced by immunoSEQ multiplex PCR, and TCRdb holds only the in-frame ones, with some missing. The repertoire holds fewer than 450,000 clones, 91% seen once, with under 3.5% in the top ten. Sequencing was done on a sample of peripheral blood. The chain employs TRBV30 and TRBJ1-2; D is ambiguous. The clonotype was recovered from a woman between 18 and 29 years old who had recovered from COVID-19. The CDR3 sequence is CAWRASDGYTF. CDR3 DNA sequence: TGTGCCTGGAGAGCTAGCGATGGCTACACCTTC.